This T cell receptor beta chain was obtained from a study of blood T cell repertoires in COVID-19. As for the study in general: Acute and convalescent COVID-19 specimens originated in the United States, Italy and Spain. The cDNA or gDNA used as material had been derived from T cells, B-cell-depleted T cells, or PBMCs.

V shed 6 bases, J shed 4 bases, and the junction held 5 bases outside the gene matches. The CDR3 runs 15 residues. Germline loops: CDR1 SGHTA, CDR2 FQGNSA. Original processing notes: Reference gene primer amplification in the assay estimated nucleated cell counts. Clones were read by immunoSEQ multiplex PCR, and TCRdb kept only the in-frame ones, dropping some. V and J calls and clone size come straight from that table; D and trimming were deduced from the DNA. The sample carries about 140,000 clones, approximately 85% recorded once. This rearrangement joins TRBV7-2 to TRBJ2-1, with 11 bases matching TRBD2. Sequenced: peripheral blood. This sequence was found in a middle-aged man with acute or convalescent COVID-19. The CDR3 DNA is TGTGCCAGCAGGGTAGCGGGGGGGCGTTACAATGAGCAGTTCTTC. This encodes CASRVAGGRYNEQFF.